The rows below give T cell receptor beta chains drawn from one sample of a study of shared clonotypes between healthy human individuals. Clones were sequenced by immunoSEQ multiplex PCR, and TCRdb holds only the in-frame ones, with some missing. The sample has millions of clones; 85% to 95% are singletons. Sequences were obtained from naive CD8+ T cells from PBMCs. Receptor source: a man younger than 30 in good health. Some clones in this sample may be carry-over from other donors' samples. CDR3s include the opening cysteine and the closing phenylalanine or tryptophan. D genes are given only for firm matches. Clone size, where shown, is once, few, many, or a class for clones that have expanded.

TRBV28	.	.	TRBJ1-1	CASGTRGSTEAFF	TGTGCCAGCGGAACCCGGGGGAGCACTGAAGCTTTCTTT
TRBV5-1	.	.	TRBJ2-1	CASSLLGDEQFF	TGCGCCAGCAGCCTCCTAGGCGATGAGCAGTTCTTC
TRBV9	.	.	TRBJ1-3	CASRPGTPSSGNTIYF	TGTGCCAGCCGTCCCGGGACCCCGAGCTCTGGAAACACCATATATTTT
TRBV15	TRBD2	once	TRBJ2-1	CATSYGRRAYNEQFF	TGTGCCACCAGCTACGGGAGGCGCGCCTACAATGAGCAGTTCTTC
TRBV9	TRBD2	.	TRBJ2-5	CASTKKGLAEGETQYF	TGTGCCAGCACTAAAAAAGGACTAGCGGAGGGGGAGACCCAGTACTTC
TRBV7-9	TRBD2	.	TRBJ2-1	CASSFSGSRWNEQFF	TGTGCCAGCAGCTTTAGCGGGAGTCGGTGGAATGAGCAGTTCTTC
TRBV6-5	.	.	TRBJ1-6	CASKQSSYNSPLHF	TGTGCCAGCAAGCAGAGCTCCTATAATTCACCCCTCCACTTT
TRBV7-9	.	.	TRBJ2-7	CASSSPVRGIYEQYF	TGTGCCAGCAGCTCCCCCGTGAGGGGCATCTACGAGCAGTACTTC
TRBV27	.	.	TRBJ2-3	CASSLGNTQYF	TGTGCCAGCAGTTTAGGAAATACGCAGTATTTT
TRBV7-9	TRBD2	.	TRBJ2-1	CASSLAAAGGPPYNEQFF	TGTGCCAGCAGCTTAGCGGCAGCGGGAGGGCCTCCCTACAATGAGCAGTTCTTC
TRBV28	.	.	TRBJ1-2	CASSPRGGPGYTF	TGTGCCAGCAGTCCCCGGGGGGGGCCTGGCTACACCTTC
TRBV28	.	.	TRBJ1-5	CASSLSIVQGRQPQHF	TGTGCCAGCAGTTTAAGTATTGTACAGGGAAGGCAGCCCCAGCATTTT
TRBV27	.	.	TRBJ2-1	CASSEKSSYNEQFF	TGTGCCAGCAGTGAGAAGAGCTCCTACAATGAGCAGTTCTTC
TRBV11-2	.	once	TRBJ2-1	CASSANEQFF	TGTGCCAGCAGCGCCAATGAGCAGTTCTTC
TRBV7-7	.	.	TRBJ1-5	CASSTVGYSNQPQHF	TGTGCCAGCAGCACCGTGGGGTATAGCAATCAGCCCCAGCATTTT
TRBV2	.	.	TRBJ2-7	CASSERLQGGAFYEQYF	TGTGCCAGCAGTGAACGTCTCCAAGGGGGGGCCTTCTACGAGCAGTACTTC
TRBV19	TRBD2	.	TRBJ2-1	CASSIGGRGHEQFF	TGTGCCAGTAGTATAGGCGGGAGGGGCCACGAGCAGTTCTTC
TRBV28	.	.	TRBJ2-5	CASTDLRQAQETQYF	TGTGCCAGCACCGACCTGAGGCAGGCACAAGAGACCCAGTACTTC
TRBV11-2	.	.	TRBJ2-1	CASSFQRISSYNEQFF	TGTGCCAGCAGCTTTCAACGAATTAGCTCCTACAATGAGCAGTTCTTC
TRBV7-7	TRBD2	.	TRBJ2-2	CATSGGGTGELFF	TGTGCCACCTCGGGGGGAGGGACCGGGGAGCTGTTTTTT
TRBV11-3	.	once	TRBJ2-7	CASSSPGSYEQYF	TGTGCCAGCAGCTCCCCCGGCTCCTACGAGCAGTACTTC
TRBV9	.	.	TRBJ2-1	CASSASWGSSYNEQFF	TGTGCCAGCAGCGCTAGCTGGGGGAGCTCCTACAATGAGCAGTTCTTC
TRBV7-2	.	once	TRBJ2-1	CASSLTLRGARNNEQFF	TGTGCCAGCAGCTTAACCCTCAGGGGGGCTAGGAACAATGAGCAGTTCTTC
TRBV7-3	TRBD1	.	TRBJ2-1	CASSWGHSGGSYNEQFF	TGTGCCAGCAGCTGGGGCCATTCAGGGGGCAGCTACAATGAGCAGTTCTTC
TRBV19	.	.	TRBJ2-7	CASSILGETYEQYF	TGTGCCAGTAGTATTTTGGGGGAGACCTACGAGCAGTACTTC
TRBV19	TRBD2	.	TRBJ2-1	CASRSASGSTGKFF	TGTGCCAGTAGATCGGCTAGCGGGAGTACTGGGAAGTTCTTC
TRBV7-9	TRBD1	.	TRBJ2-5	CASSLFLGQGQETQYF	TGTGCCAGCAGCTTATTTTTGGGACAGGGGCAAGAGACCCAGTACTTC
TRBV5-4	TRBD2	.	TRBJ2-1	CASSLSFSGTYNEQFF	TGTGCCAGCAGCTTAAGTTTCAGCGGGACCTACAATGAGCAGTTCTTC
TRBV2	.	.	TRBJ2-7	CASSGSTVSYEQYF	TGTGCCAGCAGCGGGAGCACGGTATCCTACGAGCAGTACTTC
TRBV7-9	TRBD2	.	TRBJ2-1	CASSRTSGNRGQDEQFF	TGTGCCAGCAGCCGGACTAGCGGGAATAGGGGCCAGGATGAGCAGTTCTTC
TRBV9	TRBD1	.	TRBJ1-4	CASSPTGTGAKGLFF	TGTGCCAGCAGCCCGACCGGGACAGGGGCTAAGGGACTGTTTTTT
TRBV6-6	TRBD1	.	TRBJ1-4	CASSKPGQGINEKLFF	TGTGCCAGCAGTAAGCCGGGACAGGGCATTAATGAAAAACTGTTTTTT
TRBV4-1	TRBD2	.	TRBJ2-1	CASSQDRLLAGNEQFF	TGCGCCAGCAGCCAAGATAGGCTGCTAGCGGGGAATGAGCAGTTCTTC
TRBV21-1	.	once	TRBJ1-5	CASSSIPSRGGSNQPQHF	TGTGCCAGCAGCAGTATCCCTTCCAGGGGTGGAAGCAATCAGCCCCAGCATTTT
TRBV30	.	.	TRBJ2-7	CAWSPRIYEQYF	TGTGCCTGGAGTCCGCGGATCTACGAGCAGTACTTC
TRBV27	.	.	TRBJ2-1	CASSLFPGMVNEQFF	TGTGCCAGCAGTTTATTTCCAGGGATGGTCAATGAGCAGTTCTTC